Sequencing of this T cell receptor (beta chain) was carried out in a study of a mutant IDH1 vaccine in newly diagnosed glioma. As for the study in general: Vaccines were begun 4-6 weeks after radiotherapy alone, or with temozolomide cycles.

Method: immunoSEQ multiplex PCR; TCRdb's copy keeps in-frame clones and lacks some. This table holds tens of thousands of clones, 81% found once. Time point reported: week 35, safety follow-up. Each dose delivered 300 ug of mutant IDH1 20-mer peptide subcutaneously with imiquimod. Donor diagnoses consisted of new WHO grade 3 or 4 IDH1-mutant, ATRX-lost astrocytomas. The CDR3 runs 17 residues. Trimming cost V 2 bases and J 6 bases; bases outside gene matches: 14. Per the germline V gene, CDR1 is SGHTA and CDR2 is FQGNSA. Broader study findings: In roughly 93% of patients, immune responses induced by the vaccine occurred.

A remark on this clone: Its antigen is as yet unknown.

The clonotype was recovered from a woman between 35 and 50 years old with glioma. Some clones in this sample may be carry-over from other donors' samples. The chain recombines TRBV7-2 with TRBJ1-2; 8 bases align to TRBD1. The specimen was PBMCs, collected from a glioma patient whose treatment included an IDH1 peptide vaccine. The CDR3 DNA reads TGTGCCAGCAGCTTAAGGGGGCCTCAGGGGGCGCAGGATGGCTACACCTTC. It codes for CASSLRGPQGAQDGYTF.